The T cell receptor (beta chain) under discussion was sequenced for a study of T cells after yellow fever vaccination (dated by TCRdb to about 2019). Looking at the study overall: Libraries from fractions with low cell numbers were prepared with the SMART-Seq v4 Ultra Low Input RNA kit. To follow T-cell clones before and after primary and booster YFV17D yellow fever vaccination, bulk TCR alpha and beta repertoires were sequenced over time. Two healthy male donors, one aged 18 to 30 and one aged 30 to 40 years, made up the cohort. Bulk PBMC replicates and cell subsets were isolated from blood drawn at multiple timepoints before and after both primary and secondary immunization.

Synthesis of TCR cDNA relied on 5'RACE template switching, a step that introduced a universal primer site along with unique molecular identifiers. cDNA synthesis was primed from both the TCR alpha and TCR beta constant segments. Library amplification involved two PCR steps, and the second step added sample barcodes and sequencing adapters. Sequencing of libraries was performed on Illumina HiSeq 2500 (2x100 bp) or NovaSeq (2x150 bp). The source study handled its data this way. MIGEC handled demultiplexing of reads and collapsing into UMI consensus sequences, while MiXCR performed V(D)J alignment. Clonotypes responding to the vaccine were identified with edgeR on replicate PBMC samples, with the criteria of FDR below 0.01 and a log2 fold change above 5 up to day 15. Each bulk clonotype received a CD4 or CD8 identity based on whether the sequenced CD4 or CD8 repertoire contained that clonotype at higher abundance. Using fastp at Q25 and MiXCR, TCRdb reprocessed the public reads and kept productive beta chains. Identical CDR3 proteins give one entry, which carries the most common genes and DNA. It is TCRdb's table, rather than the study itself, that gives the V and J calls and clone size. In all, the sample holds approximately 260,000 distinct CDR3 sequences, and 10% to 15% of those were seen once. The ten largest account for 0.4% to 0.55% of the sample.

The paper as a whole reports these results and caveats: Compared with the primary T-cell response, the secondary T-cell response was faster but weaker, reaching its peak on day 5 rather than on day 15. A small fraction of clonotypes appeared in both the CD4 and CD8 compartments, likely as a result of convergent recombination. Because the study included only two donors, the extent to which the findings can be generalized is limited. Computational filtering was required because FACS-sorted repertoires could contain abundant contaminating clonotypes from the bulk population. Most clones expanded after primary vaccination (approximately 96% of CD4 and approximately 90% of CD8) were re-detected after the booster, suggesting that broad memory maintenance occurred.

The sample's treatment or condition label, in plain terms: live attenuated yellow fever vaccine strain. PBMCs were isolated from peripheral blood using a standard Ficoll-Paque protocol. Dynabeads CD4 and CD8 positive selection kits were used to isolate CD4 and CD8 T-cell fractions. RNA was extracted with TriZol from bulk PBMCs, CD4 and CD8 fractions, and dextramer-positive and dextramer-negative fractions. This clonotype has just a few counts. There is no known antigen for this receptor. No base-level quality is on record; no much larger clone is a single base apart. Material: CD4+ T cells sorted from PBMCs, obtained 45 days after the yellow fever booster vaccination. The source is a man between 25 and 39 years old who received the YFV17D yellow fever vaccine.

CDR3 loop: CASSDGALATDTQYF. The DNA is TGTGCCAGCAGCGACGGGGCCCTAGCGACAGATACGCAGTATTTT. This chain joins TRBV9 to TRBJ2-3, and TRBD2 may be the D gene, going by 6 matching bases. V sheds 3 bases and J sheds 3 bases, leaving 14 bases between their ends. As encoded in the germline V gene, CDR1 is SGDLS while CDR2 is YYNGEE. Counted from cysteine to phenylalanine, this CDR3 has 15 amino acids. Just the 45-base CDR3 DNA is kept, in frame starting at base 1.